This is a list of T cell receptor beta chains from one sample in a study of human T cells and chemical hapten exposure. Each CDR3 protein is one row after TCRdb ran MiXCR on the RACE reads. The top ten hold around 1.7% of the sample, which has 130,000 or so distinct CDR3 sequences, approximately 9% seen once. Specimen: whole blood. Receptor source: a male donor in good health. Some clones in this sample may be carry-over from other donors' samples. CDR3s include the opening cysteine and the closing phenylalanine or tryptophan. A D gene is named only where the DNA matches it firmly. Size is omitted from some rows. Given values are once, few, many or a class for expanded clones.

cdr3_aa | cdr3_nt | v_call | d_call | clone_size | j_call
CAWTRGVGEQYF | TGTGCCTGGACTCGGGGTGTGGGGGAGCAGTACTTC | TRBV30 | . | . | TRBJ2-7
CASSEASGSNEQFF | TGTGCCAGCAGTGAAGCGTCGGGGAGCAATGAGCAGTTCTTC | TRBV2 | . | few | TRBJ2-1
CASSFRQGSYGYTF | TGTGCCAGCAGTTTTAGGCAGGGCTCCTATGGCTACACCTTC | TRBV12-3/TRBV12-4 | . | . | TRBJ1-2
CASSIDLGSRKTQYF | TGTGCCAGTAGTATAGATCTCGGCAGTCGAAAGACCCAGTACTTC | TRBV19 | . | many | TRBJ2-5
CSATRGAMNTEAFF | TGCAGTGCGACGCGGGGGGCCATGAACACTGAAGCTTTCTTT | TRBV20-1 | . | few | TRBJ1-1
CASSRGLAGDPYEQYF | TGCGCCAGCAGCCGGGGACTAGCGGGGGACCCCTACGAGCAGTACTTC | TRBV5-1 | TRBD2 | . | TRBJ2-7
CASSLQEKGTQYF | TGTGCCAGCAGTTTGCAGGAAAAGGGGACCCAGTACTTC | TRBV12-3/TRBV12-4 | . | . | TRBJ2-5
CASSWGWNSPLHF | TGTGCCAGCAGTTGGGGCTGGAATTCACCCCTCCACTTT | TRBV6-5 | . | . | TRBJ1-6
CASSLGTQETQYF | TGCGCCAGCAGCCTCGGGACCCAAGAGACCCAGTACTTC | TRBV4-1 | . | many | TRBJ2-5
CASTWQGGDTQYF | TGTGCCAGTACGTGGCAGGGAGGAGATACGCAGTATTTT | TRBV19 | . | many | TRBJ2-3
CASSQTGPYEQYF | TGTGCCAGCAGCCAGACAGGGCCCTACGAGCAGTACTTC | TRBV7-9 | TRBD1 | many | TRBJ2-7
CATSRGQGGYGYTF | TGTGCCACCAGCAGAGGACAGGGAGGCTATGGCTACACCTTC | TRBV15 | TRBD1 | . | TRBJ1-2
CASSLSSDNTVAFF | TGTGCCAGCAGTTTATCGTCGGACAACACTGTAGCTTTCTTT | TRBV27 | . | . | TRBJ1-1
CASSYLGQASYEQYF | TGTGCCAGCAGTTACCTCGGACAGGCCTCCTACGAGCAGTACTTC | TRBV6-5 | TRBD1 | . | TRBJ2-7
CASSQDPENTEAFF | TGCGCCAGCAGCCAAGATCCAGAGAACACTGAAGCTTTCTTT | TRBV4-1 | . | . | TRBJ1-1
CSASRGSHQETQYF | TGCAGTGCTTCGAGGGGATCCCATCAAGAGACCCAGTACTTC | TRBV20-1 | . | few | TRBJ2-5
CASSFQAGLAFF | TGTGCCAGCAGCTTTCAGGCAGGGCTTGCTTTCTTT | TRBV7-9 | . | few | TRBJ1-1
CATSDPSGQLDTQYF | TGTGCCACCAGTGATCCCTCCGGACAGTTAGATACGCAGTATTTT | TRBV24-1 | . | many | TRBJ2-3
CASSYDGRPSTDTQYF | TGTGCCAGCAGTTACGACGGGAGGCCCTCCACAGATACGCAGTATTTT | TRBV6-6 | TRBD2 | . | TRBJ2-3
CASSESGGQGYTGELFF | TGTGCCAGCAGTGAATCGGGTGGACAGGGATATACCGGGGAGCTGTTTTTT | TRBV25-1 | TRBD1 | few | TRBJ2-2
CASSLRQGGTGELFF | TGTGCCAGCAGCTTAAGACAGGGTGGGACCGGGGAGCTGTTTTTT | TRBV7-2 | TRBD1 | few | TRBJ2-2
CSVDGPNEQFF | TGCAGCGTTGACGGGCCGAATGAGCAGTTCTTC | TRBV29-1 | . | few | TRBJ2-1
CASSHGRRFPYEQYF | TGCGCCAGCAGCCACGGTCGGCGGTTCCCCTACGAGCAGTACTTC | TRBV4-1 | . | . | TRBJ2-7
CASSWGRSTGELFF | TGTGCCAGCAGCTGGGGGCGGTCCACCGGGGAGCTGTTTTTT | TRBV2 | . | many | TRBJ2-2
CASSTTGPGGELFF | TGTGCCAGCAGCACGACAGGTCCCGGAGGGGAGCTGTTTTTT | TRBV11-2 | . | many | TRBJ2-2
CASSQVRGGVTDTQYF | TGTGCCAGCAGCCAAGTGCGCGGGGGTGTTACAGATACGCAGTATTTT | TRBV4-2 | TRBD2 | few | TRBJ2-3
CASSERGKETQYF | TGTGCCAGCAGCGAGCGGGGGAAAGAGACCCAGTACTTC | TRBV11-2 | TRBD2 | few | TRBJ2-5
CATTGTVVTDTQYF | TGTGCCACCACAGGGACAGTAGTCACAGATACGCAGTATTTT | TRBV10-3 | TRBD1 | few | TRBJ2-3
CASSDRVPKTLNTEAFF | TGTGCCAGCAGTGACAGGGTCCCGAAAACTCTGAACACTGAAGCTTTCTTT | TRBV6-2/TRBV6-3 | TRBD1 | few | TRBJ1-1
CASSSGLPEQFF | TGTGCCAGCAGTTCCGGACTACCTGAGCAGTTCTTC | TRBV6-6 | . | few | TRBJ2-1
CAWSPNFGLANTGELFF | TGTGCCTGGAGTCCAAACTTTGGACTAGCGAACACCGGGGAGCTGTTTTTT | TRBV30 | TRBD2 | many | TRBJ2-2
CASSVGDGAQYF | TGTGCCAGCAGCGTAGGAGACGGTGCGCAGTATTTT | TRBV9 | . | . | TRBJ2-3
CASSLSDTSYEQYF | TGTGCCAGCAGTTTATCGGACACCTCCTACGAGCAGTACTTC | TRBV12-3/TRBV12-4 | . | few | TRBJ2-7
CASSYTRSGETGELFF | TGTGCCAGCAGTTACACCCGGTCCGGTGAGACCGGGGAGCTGTTTTTT | TRBV6-2/TRBV6-3 | . | many | TRBJ2-2
CASSSRQGALLNTEAFF | TGCGCCAGCAGCTCCCGACAGGGGGCCTTACTGAACACTGAAGCTTTCTTT | TRBV5-1 | TRBD1 | . | TRBJ1-1
CASSLGAGITYEQYF | TGCGCCAGCAGCTTGGGGGCAGGGATCACCTACGAGCAGTACTTC | TRBV5-1 | . | many | TRBJ2-7
CASSLSGPGGYTF | TGTGCCAGCAGTTTATCGGGACCAGGTGGCTACACCTTC | TRBV12-3/TRBV12-4 | . | . | TRBJ1-2
CSAKGLAGPQFF | TGCAGTGCTAAGGGACTAGCGGGGCCTCAGTTCTTC | TRBV20-1 | TRBD2 | few | TRBJ2-1
CASSLPGQGNEAFF | TGTGCCAGCAGTCTGCCGGGACAGGGGAATGAAGCTTTCTTT | TRBV6-6 | TRBD1 | many | TRBJ1-1
CASSPPTSEQYF | TGTGCCAGCTCACCACCTACATCCGAGCAGTACTTC | TRBV18 | . | few | TRBJ2-7
CASSPYDSNYGYTF | TGTGCCAGCAGCCCGTACGACAGCAACTATGGCTACACCTTC | TRBV7-2 | . | many | TRBJ1-2
CSVSDRGDGYTF | TGCAGCGTTTCGGACAGGGGGGATGGCTACACCTTC | TRBV29-1 | TRBD1 | . | TRBJ1-2
CASSTAGQGSSYEQYF | TGTGCCAGCAGTACCGCGGGACAGGGGAGCTCCTACGAGCAGTACTTC | TRBV28 | TRBD1 | few | TRBJ2-7
CASSSQGRYEQYF | TGTGCCAGCAGCTCACAGGGCCGCTACGAGCAGTACTTC | TRBV7-9 | . | . | TRBJ2-7
CATSSPDSPTLNYGYTF | TGTGCCACCAGCAGTCCTGACAGCCCAACACTTAACTATGGCTACACCTTC | TRBV15 | . | few | TRBJ1-2
CASSQNTGNPGQPQHF | TGTGCCAGCAGCCAGAATACAGGGAACCCGGGTCAGCCCCAGCATTTT | TRBV4-2 | . | few | TRBJ1-5
CSARDLVAGGETQYF | TGCAGTGCTAGAGATCTCGTGGCGGGAGGGGAGACCCAGTACTTC | TRBV20-1 | TRBD2 | few | TRBJ2-5
CASTREGGREKDGYTF | TGTGCCAGCACCCGAGAGGGAGGCAGGGAGAAAGATGGCTACACCTTC | TRBV12-3/TRBV12-4 | . | few | TRBJ1-2
CATKTGTGTHEQYF | TGTGCCACCAAAACCGGGACAGGGACCCACGAGCAGTACTTC | TRBV6-6 | TRBD1 | many | TRBJ2-7
CASSLVRDTQYF | TGTGCCAGCAGCTTAGTTCGAGATACGCAGTATTTT | TRBV7-9 | . | few | TRBJ2-3
CASSDSVGTSGNDEQFF | TGTGCCAGCAGTGACTCGGTAGGGACTAGCGGGAATGATGAGCAGTTCTTC | TRBV6-4 | TRBD2 | few | TRBJ2-1
CATSSRTYEQYF | TGTGCCACCAGCAGTAGAACCTACGAGCAGTACTTC | TRBV15 | . | few | TRBJ2-7
CASRPTGGNEQFF | TGTGCCAGCAGACCCACAGGGGGGAATGAGCAGTTCTTC | TRBV6-2/TRBV6-3 | TRBD1 | many | TRBJ2-1
CATGTGSTEAFF | TGTGCCACCGGGACAGGGAGTACTGAAGCTTTCTTT | TRBV11-2 | TRBD1 | few | TRBJ1-1
CASSPRTGIYEQYF | TGTGCCAGCAGTCCTCGGACAGGGATCTACGAGCAGTACTTC | TRBV12-3/TRBV12-4 | TRBD1 | . | TRBJ2-7
CASSPGRTVRRGYEQYF | TGTGCCAGCAGCCCCGGTCGGACAGTTCGAAGGGGCTACGAGCAGTACTTC | TRBV7-9 | . | . | TRBJ2-7